Listed here are 21 T cell receptor beta chains from one sample, sequenced in a study of cytomegalovirus exposure and HLA in healthy donors. The PCR employed 60 Vbeta primers together with 13 Jbeta primers. TCRdb's table, derived via immunoSEQ multiplex PCR, lists solely in-frame clones and lacks some. This table has 180,000 or so clones, over 75% appearing once. Sequencing was performed on PBMCs. These receptors all stem from a man in his forties or fifties in good health and CMV-seropositive.

The DNA for the CDR3 is TGTGCCAGCAGCCAGAGGGGGGGGCCGAGAGATACGCAGTATTTT. Protein sequence: CASSQRGGPRDTQYF. V usage is TRBV9 and J usage is TRBJ2-3, with D possibly TRBD2 on 7 matching bases. The length of the CDR3 is 15 residues. CDR1 is SGDLS and CDR2 is YYNGEE in the germline V gene. The V and J ends lost 4 bases and 5 bases respectively, with 17 bases between them.

A remark on this clone: An end of the junction differs from the germline gene, which may be a read error. J is TRBJ1-1 and V is TRBV7-9; D gene unclear. The germline V gene encodes CDR1 SEHNR and CDR2 FQNEAQ (reference sequence). The CDR3 covers 13 residues. This CDR3 reads CSSLYEGNTEAFF. The CDR3 nucleotides read TGTTCCAGCCTTTACGAGGGGAACACTGAAGCTTTCTTT.

V and J are TRBV19 and TRBJ1-1, with a possible D match to TRBD1 (6 bases). Looked up from germline, CDR1 is LNHDA and CDR2 is SQIVND (reference sequence). The germline V and J ends were trimmed by 9 bases and 4 bases, with 15 bases remaining between them. The CDR3 loop spans 13 amino acids. CDR3 nucleotides: TGTGCCAGCCAAGGGGGTCGGGCCACTGAAGCTTTCTTT. It is translated as CASQGGRATEAFF.

This clone was seen a few times. V gene TRBV6-5 combines with J gene TRBJ1-1; 7 bases are shared with TRBD1. V shed 5 bases and J 1 base; nucleotides not matched to a gene: 4. The CDR3 runs 14 residues. Germline V gives CDR1 MNHEY, CDR2 SVGAGI. The CDR3 nucleotides read TGTGCCAGCAGTCAGGGACAGACGAACACTGAAGCTTTCTTT. Translating gives CASSQGQTNTEAFF.

This clone was picked up a small number of times. The V call is TRBV7-8, the J call TRBJ2-5, with a tentative D call TRBD2 (5 bases). There are 16 residues in the CDR3. The V end lost 3 bases, the J end lost 1 base, and 15 bases lay between the germline ends. Germline V lookup: CDR1 SGHVS, CDR2 FQNEAQ. The CDR3 DNA is TGTGCCAGCAGCTTTAGCGCAGGAATCATCCAAGAGACCCAGTACTTC. Protein sequence: CASSFSAGIIQETQYF.

V usage is TRBV20-1 and J usage is TRBJ1-2; no definite D call. The germline CDR1 and CDR2 sequences are DFQATT and SNEGSKA (reference sequence). Trimming removed 6 bases from V and 6 bases from J, with 11 bases in between. The CDR3 is 11 residues long. CDR3 in DNA: TGCAGTGCGTCGAGCCGTAATGGCTACACCTTC. As protein: CSASSRNGYTF.

The chain recombines TRBV11-3 with TRBJ2-1, with D hard to call. This CDR3 has 15 residues. The germline V gene has CDR1 SGHNT and CDR2 YENEEA. Deletions cut 1 base from V and 4 bases from J, with 11 bases between. CDR3 nucleotides: TGTGCCAGCAGCTTAGGTGGCCAGAAATACAATGAGCAGTTCTTC. Protein product: CASSLGGQKYNEQFF.

The chain employs TRBV5-6 and TRBJ2-7; D possibly corresponds to TRBD1 (6 bases). Trimming left V 3 bases short and J 4 bases short, with 14 bases between. CDR1 and CDR2 (germline): SGHDT, YYEEEE. The CDR3 loop spans 14 amino acids. The CDR3 sequence: CASSSQGPQYEQYF. Here the CDR3 DNA reads TGTGCCAGCAGCTCTCAGGGGCCTCAATACGAGCAGTACTTC.

The rearrangement joins TRBV6-5 to TRBJ1-1; D might be TRBD1 (5 bases). V shed 4 bases and J shed 5 bases, with 17 bases lying between them. Germline values: CDR1 MNHEY, CDR2 SVGAGI. The CDR3 covers 15 residues. Here the CDR3 reads CASSSDRGGSTEAFF. DNA for the CDR3: TGTGCCAGCAGTTCCGATCGGGGGGGGTCGACTGAAGCTTTCTTT.

J is TRBJ1-6 and V is TRBV7-9, with 9 nucleotides matching TRBD1. V shed 6 bases, J shed 7 bases, and the junction held 10 bases outside the gene matches. The CDR3 has 16 residues. The germline CDR1 and CDR2 sequences are SEHNR and FQNEAQ (reference sequence). The CDR3, as DNA: TGTGCCAGCAGACCTACAGGCGGACAGGGGAATTCACCCCTCCACTTT. Its translation is CASRPTGGQGNSPLHF.

The J gene is TRBJ1-5, the V gene TRBV19; D is unclear. The CDR3 spans 12 residues. Germline CDR1 and CDR2: LNHDA and SQIVND (reference sequence). V lost 5 bases to trimming and J lost 6 bases, with 8 bases between them. CDR3 sequence (DNA): TGTGCCAGTAGTCCCGTCAGTCAGCCCCAGCATTTT. It translates to CASSPVSQPQHF.

The rearrangement uses TRBV9 and TRBJ1-1, with 7 bases aligning to TRBD1. The germline V gene encodes CDR1 SGDLS and CDR2 YYNGEE. This CDR3 is built from 14 residues. Trimming at V came to 3 bases and at J to 1 base, leaving 3 bases not matched to a gene. CDR3 nucleotides: TGTGCCAGCAGCGGAGGGGGCACGAACACTGAAGCTTTCTTT. Its translation: CASSGGGTNTEAFF.

This chain joins TRBV5-6 and TRBJ2-1; possibly TRBD1 for D (6 bases). Trimming stripped 5 bases from V and 8 bases from J, with 14 bases between. The germline V gene encodes CDR1 SGHDT and CDR2 YYEEEE. The CDR3 runs 13 residues. Here the CDR3 DNA reads TGTGCCAGCAGTCCGGTCCGGACAGATGAGCAGTTCTTC. Amino acid sequence: CASSPVRTDEQFF.

V usage is TRBV11-2 and J usage is TRBJ1-2; D may be TRBD1 (6 bases). Trimming pared 0 bases from V and 8 bases from J, leaving 10 bases between. There are 13 residues in the CDR3. Germline V gene lookup returns CDR1 SGHAT and CDR2 FQNNGV. The CDR3 loop is CASSLEGAIGYTF. The CDR3 region has the DNA TGTGCCAGCAGCTTAGAGGGGGCAATAGGCTACACCTTC.

The chain's CDR3 is CASSEGSFEWRAAGNTIYF. CDR3 bases: TGTGCCAGCAGTGAAGGAAGTTTTGAGTGGCGGGCGGCTGGAAACACCATATATTTT. The chain carries TRBV6-1 and TRBJ1-3; D gene unclear. CDR1 and CDR2 (germline): MNHNS, SASEGT. The length of the CDR3 is 19 residues. V dropped 1 base and J dropped 2 bases, with 21 bases sitting between them.

The chain uses TRBV9 and TRBJ2-1, with 8 positions matching TRBD2. Germline trimming cut 3 bases from V and 2 bases from J; bases unmatched to any gene: 7. Germline-derived CDR1 and CDR2 are SGDLS and YYNGEE. This CDR3 is 16 amino acids long. The CDR3 DNA is TGTGCCAGCAGCGCGGGAGGGGGGGGGCCCTACAATGAGCAGTTCTTC. This translates into CASSAGGGGPYNEQFF.

This chain links TRBV19 with TRBJ1-6; TRBD1 matches at 10 bases. CDR1 is LNHDA, CDR2 SQIVND, per germline (reference sequence). V was clipped by 6 bases and J by 6 bases; unmatched bases: 2. The CDR3 is 14 amino acids. CDR3 in DNA: TGTGCCAGTAGGACAGGGGGCTTTAATTCACCCCTCCACTTT. Translating it yields CASRTGGFNSPLHF.

Here the CDR3 reads CASSGARAGEETQYF. CDR3 nucleotide sequence: TGTGCCAGTAGTGGAGCAAGGGCAGGGGAAGAGACCCAGTACTTC. The chain links TRBV19 to TRBJ2-5; possible D gene TRBD1, 6 bases. Germline V gives CDR1 LNHDA, CDR2 SQIVND (reference sequence). This CDR3 has 15 residues. The V end was cut by 5 bases, the J end by 3 bases, with 16 bases between.

V gene TRBV7-9 combines with J gene TRBJ2-4; possibly TRBD2 for D (6 bases). Per germline, CDR1 SEHNR and CDR2 FQNEAQ (reference sequence). Between the trimmed V and J ends, which lost 0 bases and 4 bases, there was a span of 10 bases. This CDR3 region has 15 residues. CDR3 amino acids: CASSLASGKKNIQYF. CDR3 in DNA: TGTGCCAGCAGCTTAGCTAGCGGCAAGAAAAACATTCAGTACTTC.

CDR3 nucleotides: TGCGCCAGCAGCTTCGGACAGGGGATTAAGCCCGGGGAGCTGTTTTTT. This encodes CASSFGQGIKPGELFF. The rearrangement joins TRBV5-1 to TRBJ2-2, with 9 bases lining up with TRBD1. CDR1 is SGHRS and CDR2 is YFSETQ in the germline V gene. The CDR3 has 16 residues. The J segment lost 6 bases and the V segment lost 2 bases, leaving 8 bases of the junction unmatched.

This chain uses TRBV6-4 with TRBJ1-6; 7 bases map to TRBD1. V was pared by 0 bases and J by 10 bases, with 6 bases of the junction left unmatched. The CDR3 totals 15 residues. Germline lookup yields CDR1 MRHNA and CDR2 SNTAGT. The CDR3 sequence is CASSDSAGGRSPLHF. CDR3 DNA: TGTGCCAGCAGTGACTCGGCAGGGGGTCGCTCACCCCTCCACTTT.